This TCR beta chain was retrieved from a study of blood T cell repertoires in COVID-19. Germline CDR1 SGHDN, CDR2 FVKESK. V was trimmed by 6 bases and J by 1 base, leaving 11 bases between them. This CDR3 is built from 14 residues. TCRdb's copy holds only in-frame clones and misses some; the assay was immunoSEQ multiplex PCR. The repertoire consists of 450,000 to 500,000 clones, with around 85% occurring once and the leading ten covering 3.2%. The material sequenced was peripheral blood. The sequence came from a human donor in a cohort sampled during active COVID-19. This rearrangement joins TRBV14 to TRBJ2-3, with D tentatively TRBD2 (6 bases). The CDR3 protein is CASSRLGGTDTQYF. As DNA, the CDR3 is TGTGCCAGCAGTCGACTAGGTGGCACAGATACGCAGTATTTT.